The T cell receptor (beta chain) under discussion was sequenced for a study of a mutant IDH1 vaccine in newly diagnosed glioma listed by TCRdb under 2021. For the study in its entirety: Vaccination was initiated 4-6 weeks after radiotherapy alone, or concurrently with temozolomide cycles in the chemotherapy-containing groups. For exploratory analyses, 25 to 30 treated patients had longitudinal TCRB deep sequencing done wherever samples were available. The week-35 safety follow-up took place at visit V12, and the week-47 end of study took place at visit V13. Before enrollment, most patients had been given radiochemotherapy with temozolomide as standard therapy, while the rest had received either radiotherapy alone or temozolomide alone. The approximately 29 treated patients were approximately 60% male and around 40% female, with a mean age of about 43 years. Peripheral blood samples were drawn at six visits, namely V03 (baseline), V05, V07, V10, V12 and V13. What the authors observed across the whole study: Across multiple MHC alleles, vaccine-induced immune responses were seen in around 94% of patients. No apparent relationship was observed between pseudoprogression and alterations in the top peripheral T cell clonotypes detected by TCRB sequencing. According to the authors, sample limitations meant that analyses of patient blood samples could not be reproduced. PBMC samples for TCRB deep sequencing were selected based on availability.

As concerns this clone: The antigen this receptor binds is unknown. No qualities accompany the bases; no much larger clone lies one base away.

The sample's time point, from its label and the paper: week 47, end of study. Every vaccine dose consisted of 300 ug of a 20-mer mutant IDH1 peptide in Montanide, administered subcutaneously together with topical imiquimod. Eight vaccinations were administered to patients in weeks 1, 3, 5, 7, 11, 15, 19 and 23, corresponding to visits V03 through V10. All donors had newly diagnosed IDH1-mutant astrocytomas of WHO grade 3 or 4 that showed loss of nuclear ATRX. The samples were drawn from NOA16, a multicentre, single-arm, open-label phase I trial in Germany that tested a mutant IDH1 peptide vaccine in humans for the first time. Genomic DNA for TCRB sequencing was extracted from EDTA blood using the DNeasy Blood and Tissue Kit. CDR1 LNHDA and CDR2 SQIVND were looked up in the germline V gene (reference sequence). The cysteine opens and the phenylalanine closes a CDR3 of 15 amino acids. Only the CDR3 region is kept as DNA, spanning 45 bases read in frame from base 1. At the junction V is shortened by 4 bases and J by 2 bases; bases outside the gene matches: 5.

Receptor amplification or capture employed the immunoSEQ multiplex PCR assay. Following the manufacturer's protocol, the hsTCRB Kit was used to amplify rearranged TCR beta chain sequences. Sequencing of TCRB libraries was carried out on an Illumina MiSeq. In the original analysis: The proprietary platform of the kit vendor was used for demultiplexing, trimming and gene mapping. TCRdb mirrors the immuneACCESS table, restricted to in-frame sequences. Some clones are absent from its copies; in checked studies, under half trace to an unresolved V gene, and the reason for the others is unknown. That table is the source of V, J and clone size, and D and trimming were worked out from the DNA. The sample table records about 56,000 clones; 75% of these occur just once. The ten most abundant clones make up 5.3% of the sample.

The chain is encoded by TRBV19 joined to TRBJ1-1; TRBD1 lines up with 9 middle nucleotides. Sequencing used PBMCs, obtained from a glioma patient whose treatment included an IDH1 peptide vaccine. The sequence came from a man aged 50 or older with glioma. The sequenced DNA is TGTGCCAGTAGTACTCGACAGGGGGGAAACACTGAAGCTTTCTTT. It encodes CASSTRQGGNTEAFF. Beyond the CDR3, the reference TRBV19 and TRBJ1-1 genes provide the residues; the full variable domain reads: DGGITQSPKYLFRKEGQNVTLSCEQNLNHDAMYWYRQDPGQGLRLIYYSQIVNDFQKGDIAEGYSVSREKKESFPLTVTSAQKNPTAFYLCASSTRQGGNTEAFFGQGTRLTVV.